This section outlines one T cell receptor beta chain sequence together with its context. Trimming took off 0 bases at V and 4 bases at J, with 3 bases between the two ends. The CDR3 runs to 11 residues. The V gene's germline CDR1 is GTSNPN and CDR2 SVGIG (reference sequence). The data belong to a study of shared clonotypes between healthy human individuals. Authors' analysis steps: Because ImmunoSEQ provided only junction sequences with no quality scores, the filtering differed. The table came from immunoSEQ multiplex PCR; TCRdb's copy has only in-frame clones and leaves some out. V and J calls and clone size come straight from that table; D and trimming were deduced from the DNA. The data show hundreds of thousands of clones, 90% to 96% seen once.

The sample was naive CD4+ T cells sorted from blood. The subset: CD45RA+ positively selected. The genes are TRBV30 and TRBJ1-2; D gene uncertain. The TCR sequence derives from a woman in her 30s in good health. DNA for the CDR3: TGTGCCTGGAGTGTTATCTATGGCTACACCTTC. Its protein is CAWSVIYGYTF.